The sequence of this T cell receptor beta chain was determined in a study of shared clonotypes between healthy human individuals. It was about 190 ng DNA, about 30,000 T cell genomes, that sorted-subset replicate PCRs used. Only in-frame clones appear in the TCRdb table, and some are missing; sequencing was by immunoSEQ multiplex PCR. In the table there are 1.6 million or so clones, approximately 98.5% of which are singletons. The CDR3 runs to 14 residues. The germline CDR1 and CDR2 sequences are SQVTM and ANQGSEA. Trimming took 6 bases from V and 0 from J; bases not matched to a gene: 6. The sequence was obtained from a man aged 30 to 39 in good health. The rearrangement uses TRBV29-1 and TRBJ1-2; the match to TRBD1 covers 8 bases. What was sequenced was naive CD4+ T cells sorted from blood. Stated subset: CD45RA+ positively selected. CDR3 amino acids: CSVTDRGSNYGYTF. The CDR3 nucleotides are TGCAGCGTCACAGACAGGGGCTCTAACTATGGCTACACCTTC.